The rows below give T cell receptor beta chains drawn from one sample of a study of T cell clonotyping in hematopoietic cell transplantation. Generated by immunoSEQ multiplex PCR, the TCRdb table keeps only in-frame clones and is missing some. Of 75,000 to 95,000 clones detected, 96% appear once; the ten largest clones hold roughly 1.5%. The sample in question was peripheral blood mononuclear cells, obtained before stem cell transplant. These receptor sequences come from a woman aged 50 to 60 with acute myeloid leukemia. Some clones in this sample may be carry-over from other donors' samples. CDR3s include the opening cysteine and the closing phenylalanine or tryptophan.

CDR3 length: 14; V gene: TRBV5-1; J gene: TRBJ2-2; CDR3 protein: CASSSGQGTGELFF
CDR3 length: 15; V gene: TRBV19; J gene: TRBJ1-2; CDR3 protein: CASSIERANNYGYTF
CDR3 length: 14; V gene: TRBV2; J gene: TRBJ1-5; CDR3 protein: CACQATYSNQPQHF
CDR3 length: 17; V gene: TRBV25-1; J gene: TRBJ2-2; CDR3 protein: CASMSGLAGGNTGELFF
CDR3 length: 11; V gene: TRBV6-5; J gene: TRBJ1-2; CDR3 protein: CASSTTGGDTF
CDR3 length: 14; V gene: TRBV5-1; J gene: TRBJ2-7; CDR3 protein: CASSIPGTGYEQYF
CDR3 length: 13; V gene: TRBV19; J gene: TRBJ2-2; CDR3 protein: CASSPQADGELFF
CDR3 length: 11; V gene: TRBV6-1; J gene: TRBJ2-3; CDR3 protein: CASSATDTQYF
CDR3 length: 16; V gene: TRBV5-4; J gene: TRBJ2-7; CDR3 protein: CASSLGLAGRSYEQYF
CDR3 length: 16; V gene: TRBV4-2; J gene: TRBJ1-5; CDR3 protein: CASSQGRQGVSQPQHF
CDR3 length: 18; V gene: TRBV27; J gene: TRBJ2-1; CDR3 protein: CASSLSPGLAGAYNEQFF
CDR3 length: 17; V gene: TRBV27; J gene: TRBJ1-6; CDR3 protein: CASSLETSSSYNSPLHF
CDR3 length: 14; V gene: TRBV7-2; J gene: TRBJ2-5; CDR3 protein: CASSLGRGQETQYF
CDR3 length: 15; V gene: TRBV4-1; J gene: TRBJ2-3; CDR3 protein: CASSLDRTTTDTQYF
CDR3 length: 12; V gene: TRBV6-5; J gene: TRBJ2-7; CDR3 protein: CASRGSSYEQYF
CDR3 length: 14; V gene: TRBV7-6; J gene: TRBJ1-1; CDR3 protein: CASSLARRNTEAFF
CDR3 length: 14; V gene: TRBV28; J gene: TRBJ1-4; CDR3 protein: CASSLGGSNEKLFF
CDR3 length: 15; V gene: TRBV5-1; J gene: TRBJ2-7; CDR3 protein: CASSLLTVSSYEQYF
CDR3 length: 15; V gene: TRBV11-2; J gene: TRBJ2-2; CDR3 protein: CASSFQARGPGELFF
CDR3 length: 17; V gene: TRBV15; J gene: TRBJ2-7; CDR3 protein: CATSRDGGWTIPYEQYF
CDR3 length: 15; V gene: TRBV13; J gene: TRBJ1-4; CDR3 protein: CASSLAQGGIEKLFF
CDR3 length: 13; V gene: TRBV4-2; J gene: TRBJ2-5; CDR3 protein: CASSREIRETQYF
CDR3 length: 14; V gene: TRBV6-1; J gene: TRBJ2-7; CDR3 protein: CASSPGQISYEQYF
CDR3 length: 15; V gene: TRBV2; J gene: TRBJ2-1; CDR3 protein: CASSEDRGSYNEQFF
CDR3 length: 15; V gene: TRBV9; J gene: TRBJ1-3; CDR3 protein: CASTRTPSSGNTIYF
CDR3 length: 14; V gene: TRBV27; J gene: TRBJ1-5; CDR3 protein: CASKSPEGNQPQHF
CDR3 length: 14; V gene: TRBV9; J gene: TRBJ1-1; CDR3 protein: CASSGTWGNTEAFF
CDR3 length: 12; V gene: TRBV29-1; J gene: TRBJ2-7; CDR3 protein: CSVQAGGYEQYF
CDR3 length: 18; V gene: TRBV11-1; J gene: TRBJ2-7; CDR3 protein: CASSPVRRNRRGPYEQYF
CDR3 length: 13; V gene: TRBV28; J gene: TRBJ2-3; CDR3 protein: CASGRGDRDTQYF
CDR3 length: 14; V gene: TRBV5-6; J gene: TRBJ2-5; CDR3 protein: CASSWPGTTETQYF
CDR3 length: 11; V gene: TRBV6-1; J gene: TRBJ1-2; CDR3 protein: CASTGNYGYTF
CDR3 length: 14; V gene: TRBV29-1; J gene: TRBJ2-2; CDR3 protein: CSVEGETGVGELFF
CDR3 length: 12; V gene: TRBV11-2; J gene: TRBJ1-2; CDR3 protein: CASSLFEGGYTF
CDR3 length: 14; V gene: TRBV19; J gene: TRBJ1-4; CDR3 protein: CASSIQGADEKLFF
CDR3 length: 15; V gene: TRBV11-3; J gene: TRBJ2-5; CDR3 protein: CASSLGGGPGETQYF
CDR3 length: 14; V gene: TRBV4-2; J gene: TRBJ1-1; CDR3 protein: CASSQGPRGTEAFF
CDR3 length: 14; V gene: TRBV14; J gene: TRBJ1-5; CDR3 protein: CASSQAGGSQPQHF
CDR3 length: 14; V gene: TRBV28; J gene: TRBJ1-2; CDR3 protein: CASSPQTGQYGYTF
CDR3 length: 14; V gene: TRBV27; J gene: TRBJ2-3; CDR3 protein: CASSDGRFVDTQYF
CDR3 length: 12; V gene: TRBV4-1; J gene: TRBJ2-3; CDR3 protein: CASSQLADTQYF